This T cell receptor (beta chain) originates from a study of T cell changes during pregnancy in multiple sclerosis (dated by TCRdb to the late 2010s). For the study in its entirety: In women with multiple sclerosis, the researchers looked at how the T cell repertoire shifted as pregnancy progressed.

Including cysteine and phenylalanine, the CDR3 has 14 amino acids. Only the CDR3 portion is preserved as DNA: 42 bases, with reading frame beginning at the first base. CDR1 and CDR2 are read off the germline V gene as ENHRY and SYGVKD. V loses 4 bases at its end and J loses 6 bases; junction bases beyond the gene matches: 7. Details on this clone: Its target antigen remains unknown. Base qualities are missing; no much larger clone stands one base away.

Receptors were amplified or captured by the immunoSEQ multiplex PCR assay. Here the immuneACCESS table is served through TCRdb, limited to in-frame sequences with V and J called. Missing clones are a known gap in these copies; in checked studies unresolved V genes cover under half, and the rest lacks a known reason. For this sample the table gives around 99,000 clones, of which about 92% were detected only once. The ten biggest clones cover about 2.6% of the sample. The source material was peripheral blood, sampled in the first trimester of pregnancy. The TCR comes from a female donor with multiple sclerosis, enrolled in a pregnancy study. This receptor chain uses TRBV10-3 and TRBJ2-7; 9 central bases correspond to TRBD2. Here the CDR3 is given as CAISATGTSFEQYF. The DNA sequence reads TGTGCCATCAGTGCCACCGGGACTAGCTTCGAGCAGTACTTC.